The rows below give T cell receptor beta chains drawn from one sample of a study of T cells in Graves' hyperthyroidism and ophthalmopathy. TCRdb ran MiXCR on the multiplex PCR reads and lists one entry per CDR3 protein. The sample yields over 700,000 distinct CDR3 sequences, 18% seen once. Sequencing was done on a sample of blood. The receptors originated from a woman between 50 and 59 years old with Graves' hyperthyroidism that later progressed to Graves' ophthalmopathy. Both conserved end residues are part of each CDR3.

v_call,cdr3_aa
TRBV6-1,CASMGGNSYEQYF
TRBV5-1,CASSLQGIGANVLTF
TRBV6-1,CASHAPDVLFTDTQYF
TRBV5-6,CASSLVIAAAEAFF
TRBV7-9,CASSPNGWGNYGYTF
TRBV6-1,CASSRQDLNTGELFF
TRBV19,CASSIIDAPIPTEAFF
TRBV20-1,CSTPPRQGTNEQFF
TRBV3-1,CASSQYGLAGGPYEQYF
TRBV6-1,CASRLAGGTAYNEQFF
TRBV2,CARSFGANQPQHF
TRBV27,CASSSPGLLVGQYF
TRBV20-1,CSARGTGGSSPLHF
TRBV6-1,CASRADDEKLFF
TRBV27,CASSSDQLGQPQHF
TRBV5-4,CASSSNDRGPGETQYF
TRBV5-1,CASSLTTGEENYGYTF
TRBV19,CASSIGRGRGYNEQFF
TRBV20-1,CSASMGVRGYTF
TRBV3-1,CASSQGGTGNTIYF
TRBV12-3/TRBV12-4,CASSLGQGAGTGELFF
TRBV5-6,CASSLEGGLTTNEKLFF
TRBV3-1,CASSQTASDTQYF
TRBV3-1,CASSQEGTGTYGYTF
TRBV10-2,CASSPGLADLQETQYF